This entry lists 9 T cell receptor beta chains sequenced from one sample in a study of cytomegalovirus exposure and HLA in healthy donors. In the PCR, 60 Vbeta and 13 Jbeta primers were used. This table comes from immunoSEQ multiplex PCR, and its TCRdb copy is limited to in-frame clones, with some not included. The top ten hold 5.5% to 7.5% of the sample, which has approximately 160,000 clones, around 80% seen once. Sample: PBMCs. All receptors come from a man in his thirties or forties in good health and CMV-seropositive.

This clone turned up a few times. CDR3 sequence: CASSPLVGQGDYGYTF. The CDR3, as DNA: TGCGCCAGCAGTCCATTAGTGGGACAGGGGGACTATGGCTACACCTTC. The chain employs TRBV5-1 and TRBJ1-2; TRBD1 matches at 11 bases. V was pared by 5 bases and J by 3 bases, with 9 bases of the junction left unmatched. Per the germline V gene, CDR1 is SGHRS and CDR2 is YFSETQ. The CDR3 contains 16 residues.

J is TRBJ1-2 and V is TRBV13; maybe TRBD1 (5 bases). V lost 5 bases and J 1 base, leaving 17 bases between the germline ends. The germline gives CDR1 PRHDT, CDR2 FYEKMQ (reference sequence). CDR3 size: 16 residues. The CDR3 DNA is TGTGCCAGCAGCCTAGCGACAGAGCCTAATAACTATGGCTACACCTTC. Residues: CASSLATEPNNYGYTF.

The gene calls are TRBV4-1 and TRBJ2-7; possible D gene TRBD2, 7 bases. V was clipped by 1 base and J by 1 base, with 17 bases between them. The CDR3 spans 17 residues. CDR1 MGHRA and CDR2 YSYEKL come from the germline V gene. CDR3 sequence reads: CASSQGREGEGSYEQYF. The CDR3 DNA is TGCGCCAGCAGCCAAGGACGAGAGGGGGAGGGATCCTACGAGCAGTACTTC.

The rearrangement links TRBV4-1 to TRBJ1-5; D possibly corresponds to TRBD1 (6 bases). This CDR3 has 16 residues. Germline CDR1 reads MGHRA; CDR2 reads YSYEKL. V was clipped by 2 bases and J by 7 bases, with 18 bases between them. The CDR3 bases are TGCGCCAGCAGCCAACTGACGACAGGATCGCGGCAGCCCCAGCATTTT. It encodes CASSQLTTGSRQPQHF.

The V call is TRBV19, the J call TRBJ1-1; D remains unclear. V lost 5 bases, J lost 3 bases, and 13 bases lay in between. This CDR3 is built from 14 residues. Germline CDR1 LNHDA, CDR2 SQIVND (reference sequence). CDR3: CASSLYGEDTEAFF. The DNA of the CDR3 is TGTGCCAGTAGTTTATACGGGGAGGACACTGAAGCTTTCTTT.

The CDR3 DNA sequence: TGTGCCAGCTCACCCGAGGGAGGGGGGCAACAGCCCCAGCATTTT. Its protein product is CASSPEGGGQQPQHF. V usage is TRBV18 and J usage is TRBJ1-5, with D possibly matching TRBD1 (6 bases). CDR1 is KGHSH and CDR2 is LQKENI in the germline V gene. Trimming shortened V by 3 bases and J by 7 bases, and 16 bases separated the two germline ends. The CDR3 has 15 amino acids.

V is TRBV11-2 and J is TRBJ2-5, with D maybe TRBD1 (5 bases). The germline V gene encodes CDR1 SGHAT and CDR2 FQNNGV. V lost 2 bases and J lost 3, with 25 bases in between. The CDR3 extends over 19 amino acids. CDR3 bases: TGTGCCAGCAGCTTAACTGACTTTTCCGGGTCGACAGACGAAGAGACCCAGTACTTC. Its protein product is CASSLTDFSGSTDEETQYF.

The chain employs TRBV5-1 and TRBJ2-2; tentative D call: TRBD1 (6 bases). Trimming shortened V by 0 bases and J by 7 bases, and 16 bases separated the two germline ends. Germline CDR1 is SGHRS and CDR2 is YFSETQ. The length of the CDR3 is 16 residues. The CDR3 DNA is TGCGCCAGCAGCTTGGAGGAACAGGGTCTGTACGGGGAGCTGTTTTTT. Translating gives CASSLEEQGLYGELFF.

This chain joins TRBV28 and TRBJ2-1, with 9 nucleotides matching TRBD2. CDR1 is MDHEN and CDR2 is SYDVKM in the germline V gene. V gave up 6 bases and J gave up 3 bases; unmatched junction bases: 6. The CDR3 totals 15 residues. The CDR3 bases are TGTGCCAGCAGCTCCCTAGCGGGACACTACAATGAGCAGTTCTTC. This encodes CASSSLAGHYNEQFF.